This passage covers 17 T cell receptor beta chains from one sample sequenced in a study of vaccination and CD4 T cells after COVID-19. The assay that was used to sequence DNA from cultured CD4+ T cells was the Oncomine TCR Beta short-read assay. TCRdb independently ran MiXCR on the PCR reads; one entry per CDR3 protein. The sample includes tens of thousands of distinct CDR3 sequences, about 50% of them seen just once. Treatment denoted: roughly 10-day PBMC culture with coronavirus spike peptide pools or control peptides (ViraFEST assay). These receptors' antigens are unknown. Source: CD4+ T cells from blood, cultured in vitro, taken before SARS-CoV-2 vaccination. The receptors come from a human donor who received a COVID-19 vaccine.

This rearrangement joins TRBV19 to TRBJ2-7; D is perhaps TRBD2 (5 bases). The germline V and J ends were trimmed by 6 bases and 6 bases, with 12 bases remaining between them. Germline V lookup: CDR1 LNHDA, CDR2 SQIVND (reference sequence). CDR3 length: 12 amino acids. The CDR3 DNA is TGTGCCAGTAGCCCGGAAGGAGGCGAGCAGTACTTC. Translation: CASSPEGGEQYF.

V usage is TRBV18 and J usage is TRBJ1-2; 11 nucleotides match TRBD1. Per the germline V gene, CDR1 is KGHSH and CDR2 is LQKENI. This CDR3 has 14 residues. V lost 4 bases, J lost 8 bases, and 6 bases stayed unmatched. The CDR3 nucleotides read TGTGCCAGCTCACTTGGACAGGGGGCGACGGGCTACACCTTC. Residues: CASSLGQGATGYTF.

This clonotype has a single count. The gene calls are TRBV5-1 and TRBJ1-3; 7 bases match TRBD1. Germline V gene lookup returns CDR1 SGHRS and CDR2 YFSETQ. V lost 2 bases, J lost 4 bases, and 3 bases stayed unmatched. The CDR3 loop spans 14 amino acids. The CDR3 loop is CASSLGTAGNTIYF. CDR3 nucleotides: TGCGCCAGCAGCTTAGGGACAGCAGGAAACACCATATATTTT.

This clonotype was seen a handful of times. This sequence joins TRBV27 and TRBJ2-7, with D perhaps matching TRBD2 (5 bases). This CDR3 is built from 15 residues. The ends were cut back, 4 bases at V and 0 bases at J, with 13 bases in the middle. Germline CDR1 is MNHEY and CDR2 is SMNVEV (reference sequence). The CDR3 DNA reads as TGTGCCAGCAGTTCCTCGGGAATCTTCTCCTACGAGCAGTACTTC. It codes for CASSSSGIFSYEQYF.

The chain joins TRBV6-1 to TRBJ1-2, with 11 bases fitting TRBD1. Germline CDR1 MNHNS, CDR2 SASEGT. The CDR3 totals 14 residues. V shed 6 bases, J shed 4 bases, and the junction held 4 bases outside the gene matches. The CDR3 DNA is TGTGCCAGCAGCCGCGGGACAGGGGGCTATGGCTACACCTTC. Translating gives CASSRGTGGYGYTF.

The V and J genes are TRBV5-4 and TRBJ2-1, with D possibly matching TRBD2 (6 bases). Germline-derived CDR1 and CDR2 are SGHNT and YYREEE (reference sequence). There are 16 residues in the CDR3. V gave up 4 bases and J gave up 4 bases, with 18 bases separating them. The CDR3 sequence is CASSPGGAIGYNEQFF. The CDR3, as DNA: TGTGCCAGCAGCCCCGGGGGTGCGATAGGGTACAATGAGCAGTTCTTC.

The chain uses TRBV7-8 and TRBJ2-2, with 9 bases aligning to TRBD1. Germline lookup yields CDR1 SGHVS and CDR2 FQNEAQ. Trimming cost V 2 bases and J 5 bases; bases outside gene matches: 3. CDR3 length: 15 residues. This CDR3 reads CASSLTGTGTGELFF. The CDR3 nucleotides are TGTGCCAGCAGCTTAACCGGGACAGGGACCGGGGAGCTGTTTTTT. Looking up the rest from reference TRBV7-8 and TRBJ2-2 gives the full variable domain: GAGVSQSPRYKVAKRGQDVALRCDPISGHVSLFWYQQALGQGPEFLTYFQNEAQLDKSGLPSDRFFAERPEGSVSTLKIQRTQQEDSAVYLCASSLTGTGTGELFFGEGSRLTVL.

This clonotype was recorded a few times. The CDR3 DNA sequence: TGTGCCAGCAGTCCGACGCCCGGGACAGGGGTCGAAAAACTGTTTTTT. As protein: CASSPTPGTGVEKLFF. The chain joins TRBV27 to TRBJ1-4; TRBD1 matches 10 bases. Germline CDR1 MNHEY, CDR2 SMNVEV (reference sequence). V gave up 5 bases and J gave up 8 bases; unmatched junction bases: 11. This CDR3 has 16 amino acids.

This rearrangement joins TRBV27 to TRBJ2-5; D not resolved. The CDR3 extends over 13 amino acids. The germline CDR1 and CDR2 sequences are MNHEY and SMNVEV (reference sequence). Trimming took off 0 bases at V and 5 bases at J, with 7 bases between the two ends. The CDR3 here is CASSLSVGETQYF. CDR3 in DNA: TGTGCCAGCAGTTTATCGGTCGGGGAGACCCAGTACTTC.

Only a few counts were recorded for this clonotype. The chain joins TRBV6-1 to TRBJ1-1; possible D gene TRBD1, 6 bases. CDR1 is MNHNS, CDR2 SASEGT, per germline. The V end lost 9 bases, the J end lost 2 bases, and 19 bases lay between the germline ends. This CDR3 is built from 15 residues. In DNA, the CDR3 is TGTGCCAGTGAGGGAAATCGGGGACATAACACTGAAGCTTTCTTT. Translated, it gives CASEGNRGHNTEAFF.

The J gene is TRBJ2-7, the V gene TRBV5-1, with 7 nucleotides matching TRBD1. The CDR3 consists of 13 residues. After removal of 5 bases from V and 0 bases from J, the junction contained 2 bases not matched to a gene. Germline values: CDR1 SGHRS, CDR2 YFSETQ. In nucleotides, the CDR3 is TGCGCCAGCAGGGGGACAGCCTCCTACGAGCAGTACTTC. Protein product: CASRGTASYEQYF. Full variable domain (missing parts from reference TRBV5-1 and TRBJ2-7): KAGVTQTPRYLIKTRGQQVTLSCSPISGHRSVSWYQQTPGQGLQFLFEYFSETQRNKGNFPGRFSGRQFSNSRSEMNVSTLELGDSALYLCASRGTASYEQYFGPGTRLTVT.

The V call is TRBV5-6, the J call TRBJ1-1; D is unclear. The germline V gene encodes CDR1 SGHDT and CDR2 YYEEEE. The germline V and J ends were trimmed by 4 bases and 6 bases, with 13 bases remaining between them. The CDR3 is 13 amino acids. The CDR3 nucleotides read TGTGCCAGCAGCATAATTGCGCAGGCTGAAGCTTTCTTT. Translating gives CASSIIAQAEAFF.

The V call is TRBV20-1, the J call TRBJ2-4; D remains ambiguous. The V end lost 6 bases, the J end lost 0 bases, and 15 bases lay between the germline ends. Germline-derived CDR1 and CDR2 are DFQATT and SNEGSKA (reference sequence). The CDR3 length is 15 residues. The CDR3 DNA reads as TGCAGTGCCAGTGACCATCAGCTAGCCAAAAACATTCAGTACTTC. It is translated as CSASDHQLAKNIQYF.

To note about this clonotype: It is likely a read error, because the conserved phenylalanine at the end of the CDR3 is missing. V and J are TRBV30 and TRBJ2-7, with 7 bases lining up with TRBD2. Looked up from germline, CDR1 is GTSNPN and CDR2 is SVGIG (reference sequence). With V trimmed by 4 bases and J by 4 bases, 16 bases remained unmatched. The CDR3 length is 16 residues. The CDR3 loop reads CAWTEWGGSMSYEQYL. CDR3 nucleotides: TGTGCCTGGACAGAATGGGGAGGGAGTATGTCGTACGAGCAGTACCTC.

This clonotype was picked up a small number of times. The gene calls are TRBV7-6 and TRBJ1-6, with 9 positions matching TRBD1. V lost 5 bases to trimming and J lost 2 bases; unmatched junction nucleotides: 4. The CDR3 sequence is 16 residues long. Germline lookup yields CDR1 SGHVS and CDR2 FNYEAQ. The CDR3 bases are TGTGCCAGCAGCCCCGGACAGGGGACCTATAATTCACCCCTCCACTTT. It specifies CASSPGQGTYNSPLHF.

The rearrangement joins TRBV21-1 to TRBJ1-6. TRBV21-1 is a known pseudogene. CDR3 size: 16 residues. The CDR3 reads CASSKELGSPRSPLHF. CDR3 coding DNA: TGTGCCAGCAGCAAAGAGTTAGGTTCTCCGAGGTCACCCCTCCACTTT.

This clonotype turned up a few times. The chain recombines TRBV20-1 with TRBJ2-1, with D perhaps assigned TRBD1 or TRBD2 (5 bases each). Trimming pared 0 bases from V and 6 bases from J, leaving 18 bases between. Germline V gene sequence: CDR1 DFQATT, CDR2 SNEGSKA (reference sequence). The CDR3 runs to 16 residues. CDR3 in DNA: TGCAGTGCTAGAGATTTTCAAACGGGGCCCGGCAATGAGCAGTTCTTC. Amino acid sequence: CSARDFQTGPGNEQFF.